Listed here are 31 T cell receptor beta chains from one sample, sequenced in a study of human T cells and chemical hapten exposure. Stated time point: pre-sensitization, week 0. Regarding treatment: therapeutic diphenylcyclopropenone sensitization with weekly scalp DPC. MiXCR was run by TCRdb on the RACE reads, yielding one entry per CDR3 protein. In the table there are about 68,000 distinct CDR3 sequences, roughly 9.8% of which are singletons. Sample: whole blood, taken in connection with sensitization to the hapten diphenylcyclopropenone (DPC). Source of these receptors: a woman in her 50s with alopecia areata. Some clones in this sample may be carry-over from other donors' samples.

The chain couples TRBV20-1 to TRBJ2-3, with 12 bases fitting TRBD2. The CDR3 length is 15 residues. J was trimmed by 4 bases and V by 2 bases; bases with no gene match: 4. Germline V lookup: CDR1 DFQATT, CDR2 SNEGSKA (reference sequence). CDR3 amino acids: CSARRLAGGPDTQYF. CDR3 DNA: TGCAGTGCTAGAAGGCTAGCGGGAGGGCCAGATACGCAGTATTTT.

This clonotype was counted only a few times. V gene TRBV3-1 combines with J gene TRBJ2-7; the D gene is possibly TRBD2 (6 bases). Germline V gene sequence: CDR1 LGHDT, CDR2 YNNKEL (reference sequence). Trimming removed 1 base at V and 7 bases at J, with 11 bases between. The CDR3 is 13 amino acids. The CDR3, as DNA: TGTGCCAGCAGCCAAGGGACGGCGGGGGAGCAGTACTTC. It codes for CASSQGTAGEQYF.

This clonotype was recorded a few times. The rearrangement uses TRBV30 and TRBJ1-1; D may be TRBD1 (5 bases). CDR1 is GTSNPN and CDR2 is SVGIG in the germline V gene (reference sequence). Trimming left V 2 bases short and J 1 base short, with 11 bases between. The CDR3 is 14 amino acids. The CDR3 DNA reads TGTGCCTGGAGTTTCAGGGAAACGAACACTGAAGCTTTCTTT. Translating gives CAWSFRETNTEAFF.

This clonotype was seen at least ten times. The chain joins TRBV4-1 to TRBJ2-4; perhaps D is TRBD1 or TRBD2 (6 bases each). V shed 0 bases and J shed 6 bases, with 18 bases lying between them. Germline V gene sequence: CDR1 MGHRA, CDR2 YSYEKL. The CDR3 is 17 residues long. CDR3 in DNA: TGCGCCAGCAGCCAAGAAGGCGTCGGGAGCAGGGGAAACATTCAGTACTTC. It translates to CASSQEGVGSRGNIQYF.

This clonotype was seen many times. This rearrangement joins TRBV20-1 to TRBJ1-1; D call uncertain. V gave up 5 bases and J gave up 6 bases, with 10 bases separating them. The CDR3 extends over 11 amino acids. Germline CDR1 DFQATT, CDR2 SNEGSKA (reference sequence). CDR3 in DNA: TGCAGTGCTCAAAGGGCCTCTGAAGCTTTCTTT. Residues: CSAQRASEAFF.

This clonotype was counted ten times or more. The genes are TRBV4-1 and TRBJ2-1; 9 nucleotides align to TRBD2. After removal of 5 bases from V and 7 bases from J, the junction contained 9 bases not matched to a gene. Germline V gene sequence: CDR1 MGHRA, CDR2 YSYEKL. The CDR3 is made up of 15 amino acids. The CDR3 DNA sequence: TGCGCCAGCAGCAACCCCGGGACTAGCCAGAATGAGCAGTTCTTC. It translates to CASSNPGTSQNEQFF.

The chain uses TRBV4-2 and TRBJ1-1; the D is unclear. The CDR3 runs 15 residues. V lost 4 bases and J lost 0, with 12 bases in between. Germline lookup yields CDR1 LGHNA and CDR2 YNFKEQ. The CDR3 coding sequence is TGTGCCAGCAGCCTGACTTCAATTCTGAACACTGAAGCTTTCTTT. Protein product: CASSLTSILNTEAFF.

V gene TRBV30 combines with J gene TRBJ2-1; unclear D gene. The CDR3 consists of 12 residues. The germline V and J ends were trimmed by 2 bases and 10 bases, with 12 bases remaining between them. CDR1 is GTSNPN and CDR2 is SVGIG in the germline V gene (reference sequence). In DNA form, the CDR3 reads TGTGCCTGGAGTACCGCCAGTCGGGAGCAGTTCTTC. The encoded protein is CAWSTASREQFF.

This clonotype has more than one count but fewer than ten. V gene TRBV7-9 combines with J gene TRBJ1-6; D is undetermined. CDR1 and CDR2 (germline): SEHNR, FQNEAQ (reference sequence). V was clipped by 1 base and J by 5 bases, with 6 bases between them. The CDR3 runs to 14 residues. CDR3 sequence: CASSLVANNSPLHF. The CDR3 DNA reads TGTGCCAGCAGCTTAGTGGCAAATAATTCACCCCTCCACTTT.

The chain couples TRBV6-2 or TRBV6-3 to TRBJ2-2, with D perhaps TRBD1 or TRBD2 (5 bases each). CDR1 and CDR2 (germline): MNHEY, SVGEGT. V lost 6 bases and J 1 base, leaving 9 bases between the germline ends. The CDR3 runs 14 residues. The CDR3 spells CASSRGLNTGELFF. For the CDR3, the DNA is TGTGCCAGCAGCCGGGGCTTGAACACCGGGGAGCTGTTTTTT.

This clonotype has at least ten counts. The CDR3: CASRRTGGTSGYEQYF. The CDR3 DNA sequence: TGTGCCAGCAGACGGACAGGGGGGACTAGCGGGTACGAGCAGTACTTC. J is TRBJ2-7 and V is TRBV28; 12 bases agree with TRBD2. Unmatched junction bases numbered 10, after V lost 6 bases and J lost 4 bases. Germline V gene sequence: CDR1 MDHEN, CDR2 SYDVKM. This CDR3 has 16 residues.

This clonotype has a count of ten or more. The V call is TRBV9, the J call TRBJ2-1; 11 nucleotides agree with TRBD2. Germline CDR1 reads SGDLS; CDR2 reads YYNGEE. V shed 0 bases and J 6 bases; nucleotides not matched to a gene: 11. This CDR3 contains 18 residues. CDR3 bases: TGTGCCAGCAGCGTAGAGGGTCGTAGGACTAGCGGGTTCAATGAGCAGTTCTTC. This gives the protein CASSVEGRRTSGFNEQFF.

The CDR3 nucleotides are TGTGCCAGCAGTTTTCCGGGACAGGGTTCAGGGACTGAAGCTTTCTTT. Protein product: CASSFPGQGSGTEAFF. The chain uses TRBV12-3 or TRBV12-4 and TRBJ1-1; 9 bases match TRBD1. The CDR3 extends over 16 amino acids. Trimming at V came to 3 bases and at J to 5 bases, leaving 10 bases not matched to a gene.

This clonotype occurred many times. CDR3 nucleotide sequence: TGCAGTGCTTGGGAAACAGGGGCGGTTTATAATTCACCCCTCCACTTT. As protein: CSAWETGAVYNSPLHF. The rearrangement uses TRBV20-1 and TRBJ1-6, with TRBD1 matching 7 bases. CDR1 and CDR2 (germline): DFQATT, SNEGSKA (reference sequence). With 5 bases clipped from V and 4 bases from J, the junction kept 11 bases outside the gene matches. There are 16 residues in the CDR3.

This clonotype was detected ten times or more. The chain carries TRBV11-2 and TRBJ2-1; 7 bases agree with TRBD2. V shed 6 bases, J shed 7 bases, and the junction held 3 bases outside the gene matches. This CDR3 contains 12 residues. The germline V gene encodes CDR1 SGHAT and CDR2 FQNNGV. CDR3: CASRLSGNEQFF. CDR3 DNA sequence: TGTGCCAGCAGACTTAGCGGGAATGAGCAGTTCTTC.

This clonotype was seen ten or more times. The chain employs TRBV7-9 and TRBJ1-2; D is ambiguous. The V end was cut by 1 base, the J end by 2 bases, with 20 bases between. The CDR3 runs 18 residues. Germline loops: CDR1 SEHNR, CDR2 FQNEAQ (reference sequence). CDR3 in amino acids: CASSLEEGLPGANYGYTF. The CDR3 nucleotides are TGTGCCAGCAGCTTAGAGGAAGGGCTTCCAGGCGCGAACTATGGCTACACCTTC.

The V call is TRBV7-8, the J call TRBJ2-5; no reliable D call. Looked up from germline, CDR1 is SGHVS and CDR2 is FQNEAQ. The CDR3 extends over 12 amino acids. V lost 1 base to trimming and J lost 5 bases, with 5 bases between them. For the CDR3, the DNA is TGTGCCAGCAGCTTAGTTCGGGAGACCCAGTACTTC. This gives the protein CASSLVRETQYF.

This clonotype was seen ten or more times. V usage is TRBV24-1 and J usage is TRBJ2-3, with TRBD1 matching 10 bases. This CDR3 region has 16 residues. Germline CDR1 and CDR2: KGHDR and SFDVKD. The V gene end was trimmed by 0 bases and the J gene end by 3 bases; junction bases not matched to a gene: 2. CDR3 in DNA: TGTGCCACCAGTGATTTGGGACAGGGGGGAACAGATACGCAGTATTTT. Its translation is CATSDLGQGGTDTQYF.

This clonotype was picked up many times. The rearrangement uses TRBV7-9 and TRBJ2-3; D possibly corresponds to TRBD1 (5 bases). Germline V gives CDR1 SEHNR, CDR2 FQNEAQ (reference sequence). The CDR3 length is 14 residues. Trimming took off 1 base at V and 4 bases at J, with 9 bases between the two ends. The DNA of the CDR3 is TGTGCCAGCAGCTTAGGGGGCGCCGCAGATACGCAGTATTTT. Amino acid sequence: CASSLGGAADTQYF.

This clonotype was observed a handful of times. This sequence joins TRBV7-6 and TRBJ2-7; D possibly corresponds to TRBD2 (6 bases). CDR1 is SGHVS and CDR2 is FNYEAQ in the germline V gene. V was clipped by 1 base and J by 2 bases, with 9 bases between them. The CDR3 spans 14 residues. This chain's CDR3 is CASSLGGDPYEQYF. The CDR3 region has the DNA TGTGCCAGCAGCTTAGGGGGGGATCCCTACGAGCAGTACTTC.

This clonotype was counted ten times or more. The rearrangement joins TRBV7-9 to TRBJ1-1; D gene uncertain. The V end lost 2 bases, the J end lost 1 base, and 2 bases lay between the germline ends. Germline-derived CDR1 and CDR2 are SEHNR and FQNEAQ (reference sequence). This CDR3 contains 12 residues. The CDR3 DNA sequence: TGTGCCAGCAGCTTAACGAACACTGAAGCTTTCTTT. Its translation is CASSLTNTEAFF.

The rearrangement uses TRBV2 and TRBJ2-2; 10 nucleotides align to TRBD2. Losses at the gene ends were 8 bases for V and 5 bases for J; bases not matched to a gene: 11. Germline values: CDR1 SNHLY, CDR2 FYNNEI. The CDR3 consists of 16 residues. As DNA, the CDR3 is TGTGCCAGCGCCCCTACTCTAGCGGGAGTTACCGGGGAGCTGTTTTTT. It is translated as CASAPTLAGVTGELFF. Full variable domain (outside the CDR3, taken from reference TRBV2 and TRBJ2-2): EPEVTQTPSHQVTQMGQEVILRCVPISNHLYFYWYRQILGQKVEFLVSFYNNEISEKSEIFDDQFSVERPDGSNFTLKIRSTKLEDSAMYFCASAPTLAGVTGELFFGEGSRLTVL.

This clonotype showed up many times. The chain links TRBV7-9 to TRBJ2-3; D ambiguous. The ends were cut back, 3 bases at V and 0 bases at J, with 10 bases in the middle. This CDR3 is 15 amino acids long. CDR1 is SEHNR and CDR2 is FQNEAQ in the germline V gene (reference sequence). Here the CDR3 DNA reads TGTGCCAGCAGCTTGTGGGTCGGTAGCACAGATACGCAGTATTTT. Amino acids: CASSLWVGSTDTQYF.

The chain uses TRBV3-1 and TRBJ1-6; 10 bases map to TRBD1. The CDR3 has 16 residues. CDR1 is LGHDT, CDR2 YNNKEL, per germline (reference sequence). Trimming at V came to 7 bases and at J to 4 bases, leaving 7 bases not matched to a gene. In DNA form, the CDR3 reads TGTGCCAGCAATCAACGGGACAGGGGTTATAATTCACCCCTCCACTTT. Amino acid sequence: CASNQRDRGYNSPLHF. Full variable domain (missing parts from reference TRBV3-1 and TRBJ1-6): DTAVSQTPKYLVTQMGNDKSIKCEQNLGHDTMYWYKQDSKKFLKIMFSYNNKELIINETVPNRFSPKSPDKAHLNLHINSLELGDSAVYFCASNQRDRGYNSPLHFGNGTRLTVT.

This clonotype was seen at least ten times. The V call is TRBV4-2, the J call TRBJ2-3, with D perhaps TRBD2 (5 bases). This CDR3 has 20 residues. Germline assignment: CDR1 LGHNA and CDR2 YNFKEQ. V was shortened by 2 bases and J by 0 bases, with 24 bases between the two germline ends. CDR3 sequence (DNA): TGTGCCAGCAGCCAACGGACGGCGGGCAGCTCGGGAATTAGCACAGATACGCAGTATTTT. The encoded protein is CASSQRTAGSSGISTDTQYF.

In this sample, this clonotype turned up many times. V usage is TRBV6-2 or TRBV6-3 and J usage is TRBJ1-1; no reliable D call. Germline V gives CDR1 MNHEY, CDR2 SVGEGT. The length of the CDR3 is 12 residues. V was trimmed by 6 bases and J by 2 bases, leaving 7 bases between them. The CDR3, as DNA: TGTGCCAGCAGCCGATTAAACACTGAAGCTTTCTTT. This sequence encodes CASSRLNTEAFF.

To note about this clonotype: A much larger clonotype is one base distant, so this may be a read error. The rearrangement uses TRBV7-2 and TRBJ2-1; 9 nucleotides line up with TRBD2. The CDR3 runs to 15 residues. V gave up 4 bases and J gave up 0 bases; unmatched junction bases: 1. CDR1 and CDR2 from the germline V gene are SGHTA and FQGNSA. The CDR3 sequence: CASSYSGSSYNEQFF. The CDR3 coding sequence is TGTGCCAGCAGCTATAGCGGGAGCTCCTACAATGAGCAGTTCTTC. The whole variable domain, filled in from reference TRBV7-2 and TRBJ2-1, reads GAGVSQSPSNKVTEKGKDVELRCDPISGHTALYWYRQSLGQGLEFLIYFQGNSAPDKSGLPSDRFSAERTGGSVSTLTIQRTQQEDSAVYLCASSYSGSSYNEQFFGPGTRLTVL.

This clonotype was observed many times. J is TRBJ2-3 and V is TRBV6-2 or TRBV6-3; D unresolved. Trimming removed 0 bases at V and 1 base at J, with 5 bases between. This CDR3 has 14 residues. Germline CDR1 reads MNHEY; CDR2 reads SVGEGT. CDR3 residues: CASSYSSRTDTQYF. CDR3 nucleotide sequence: TGTGCCAGCAGTTACTCGAGCCGCACAGATACGCAGTATTTT.

V and J are TRBV20-1 and TRBJ1-4; tentative D call: TRBD1 (6 bases). The germline CDR1 and CDR2 sequences are DFQATT and SNEGSKA (reference sequence). V shed 6 bases and J shed 13 bases, with 21 bases lying between them. The CDR3 contains 13 residues. This CDR3 reads CSAAPGDPSRLFF. CDR3 in DNA: TGCAGTGCCGCCCCAGGGGACCCCTCGAGACTGTTTTTT.

This clonotype was picked up a small number of times. The rearrangement joins TRBV6-1 to TRBJ2-1; 10 nucleotides match TRBD2. This CDR3 has 14 amino acids. Trimming took 7 bases from V and 7 from J; bases not matched to a gene: 7. Germline loops: CDR1 MNHNS, CDR2 SASEGT. In DNA, the CDR3 is TGTGCCAGCAACTGGGCTAGCGGGAGTAATGAGCAGTTCTTC. Protein sequence: CASNWASGSNEQFF.

Note on this clonotype: This may be a read error: a much more frequent sequence differs by one nucleotide. The gene calls are TRBV28 and TRBJ2-7; 7 bases are shared with TRBD1. The length of the CDR3 is 14 residues. Unmatched junction bases numbered 8, after V lost 4 bases and J lost 5 bases. Germline CDR1 is MDHEN and CDR2 is SYDVKM. The CDR3, as DNA: TGTGCCAGCAGTTCCCTCGACAGGGCCCACGAGCAGTACTTC. Protein: CASSSLDRAHEQYF.